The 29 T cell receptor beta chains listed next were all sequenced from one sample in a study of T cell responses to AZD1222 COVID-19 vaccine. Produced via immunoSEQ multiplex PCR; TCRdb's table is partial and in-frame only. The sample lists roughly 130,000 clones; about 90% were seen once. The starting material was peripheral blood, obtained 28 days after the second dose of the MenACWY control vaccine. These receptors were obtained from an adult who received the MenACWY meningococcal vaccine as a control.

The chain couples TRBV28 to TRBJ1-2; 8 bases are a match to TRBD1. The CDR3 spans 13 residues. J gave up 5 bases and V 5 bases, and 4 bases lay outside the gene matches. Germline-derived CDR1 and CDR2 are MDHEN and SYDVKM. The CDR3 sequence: CASSVGTGYGYTF. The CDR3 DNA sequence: TGTGCCAGCAGTGTTGGGACAGGATATGGCTACACCTTC.

The CDR3: CASSLAGTTYEQYF. In DNA, the CDR3 is TGTGCCAGCAGCTTAGCGGGGACTACTTACGAGCAGTACTTC. The chain carries TRBV7-8 and TRBJ2-7, with 7 positions matching TRBD2. V lost 0 bases, J lost 4 bases, and 3 bases stayed unmatched. CDR1 SGHVS and CDR2 FQNEAQ come from the germline V gene. This CDR3 region has 14 residues.

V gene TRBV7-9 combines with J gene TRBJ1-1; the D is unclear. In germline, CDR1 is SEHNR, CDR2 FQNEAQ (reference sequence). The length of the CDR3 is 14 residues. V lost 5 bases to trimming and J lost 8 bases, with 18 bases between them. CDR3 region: CASSPGEVRSEAFF. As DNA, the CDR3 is TGTGCCAGCAGCCCTGGGGAAGTGAGGTCGGAAGCTTTCTTT.

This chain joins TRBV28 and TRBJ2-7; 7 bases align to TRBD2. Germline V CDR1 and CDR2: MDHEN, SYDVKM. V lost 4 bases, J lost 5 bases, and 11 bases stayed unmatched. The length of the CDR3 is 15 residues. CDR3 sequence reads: CASSYRAGWEDEQYF. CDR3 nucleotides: TGTGCCAGCAGTTACAGAGCGGGGTGGGAAGACGAGCAGTACTTC.

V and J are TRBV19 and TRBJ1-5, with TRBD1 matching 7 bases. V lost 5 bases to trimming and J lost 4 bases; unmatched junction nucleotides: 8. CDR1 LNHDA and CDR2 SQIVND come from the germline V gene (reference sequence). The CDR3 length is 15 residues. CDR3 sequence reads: CASSVPGQRNQPQHF. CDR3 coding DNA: TGTGCCAGTAGTGTTCCGGGACAGCGAAATCAGCCCCAGCATTTT.

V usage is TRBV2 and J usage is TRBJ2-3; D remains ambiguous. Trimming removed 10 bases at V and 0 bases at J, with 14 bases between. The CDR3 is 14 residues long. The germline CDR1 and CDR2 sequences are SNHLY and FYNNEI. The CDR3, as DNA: TGTGCCAACGGACGTTGGTCTAGCACAGATACGCAGTATTTT. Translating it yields CANGRWSSTDTQYF.

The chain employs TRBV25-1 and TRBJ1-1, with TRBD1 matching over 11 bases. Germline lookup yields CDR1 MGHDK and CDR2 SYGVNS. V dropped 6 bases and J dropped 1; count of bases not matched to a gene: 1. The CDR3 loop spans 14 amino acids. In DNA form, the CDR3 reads TGTGCCAGCAGGGGGACAGGGGGGAACACTGAAGCTTTCTTT. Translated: CASRGTGGNTEAFF.

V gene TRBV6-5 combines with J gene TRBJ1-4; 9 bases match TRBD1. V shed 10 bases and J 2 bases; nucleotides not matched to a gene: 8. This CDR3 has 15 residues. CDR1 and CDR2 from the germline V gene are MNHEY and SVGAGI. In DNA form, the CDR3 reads TGTGCCACCAAGGACAGGGGTGCGACTAATGAAAAACTGTTTTTT. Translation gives CATKDRGATNEKLFF.

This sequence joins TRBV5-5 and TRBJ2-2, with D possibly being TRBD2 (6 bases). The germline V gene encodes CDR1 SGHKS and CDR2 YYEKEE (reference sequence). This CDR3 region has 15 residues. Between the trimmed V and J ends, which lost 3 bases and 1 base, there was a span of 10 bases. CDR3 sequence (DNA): TGTGCCAGCAGCTGGAGGGACTGGAACACCGGGGAGCTGTTTTTT. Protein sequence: CASSWRDWNTGELFF.

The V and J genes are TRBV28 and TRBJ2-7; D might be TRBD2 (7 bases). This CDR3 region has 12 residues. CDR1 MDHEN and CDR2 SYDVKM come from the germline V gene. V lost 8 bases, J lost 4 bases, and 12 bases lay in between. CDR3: CASGGASYEQYF. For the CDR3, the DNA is TGTGCCAGCGGGGGGGCCTCGTACGAGCAGTACTTC.

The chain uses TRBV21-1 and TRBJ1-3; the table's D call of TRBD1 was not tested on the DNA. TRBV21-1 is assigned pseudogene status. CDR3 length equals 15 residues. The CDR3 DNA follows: TGTGCCAGCGGCCGTCAGGGGGCGAGAGGAAACACCATATATTTT. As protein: CASGRQGARGNTIYF.

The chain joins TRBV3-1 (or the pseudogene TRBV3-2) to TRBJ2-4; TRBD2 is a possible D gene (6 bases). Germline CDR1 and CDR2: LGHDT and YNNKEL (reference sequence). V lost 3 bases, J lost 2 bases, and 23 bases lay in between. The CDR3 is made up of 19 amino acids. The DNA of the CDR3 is TGTGCCAGCAGCCAGGCTCCGGGACTCTCCCTCTCTACCAAAAACATTCAGTACTTC. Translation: CASSQAPGLSLSTKNIQYF.

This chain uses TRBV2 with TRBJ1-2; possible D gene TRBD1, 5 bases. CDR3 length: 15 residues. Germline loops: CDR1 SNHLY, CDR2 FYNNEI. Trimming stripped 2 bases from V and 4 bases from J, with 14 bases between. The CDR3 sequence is CASSEPTGHLYGYTF. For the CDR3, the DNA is TGTGCCAGCAGTGAACCTACCGGACATCTCTATGGCTACACCTTC.

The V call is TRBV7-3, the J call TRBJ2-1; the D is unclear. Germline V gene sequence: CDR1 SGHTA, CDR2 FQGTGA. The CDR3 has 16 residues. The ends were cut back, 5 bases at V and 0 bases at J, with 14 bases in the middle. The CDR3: CASSRTQADSYNEQFF. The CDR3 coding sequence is TGTGCCAGCAGCCGTACCCAGGCCGACTCCTACAATGAGCAGTTCTTC.

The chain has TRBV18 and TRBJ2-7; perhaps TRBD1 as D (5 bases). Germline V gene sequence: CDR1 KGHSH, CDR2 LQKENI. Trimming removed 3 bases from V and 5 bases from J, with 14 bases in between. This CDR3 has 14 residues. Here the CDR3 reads CASSPTGNPNEQYF. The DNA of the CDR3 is TGTGCCAGCTCACCTACAGGTAATCCTAACGAGCAGTACTTC. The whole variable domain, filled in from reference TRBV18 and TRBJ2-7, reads NAGVMQNPRHLVRRRGQEARLRCSPMKGHSHVYWYRQLPEEGLKFMVYLQKENIIDESGMPKERFSAEFPKEGPSILRIQQVVRGDSAAYFCASSPTGNPNEQYFGPGTRLTVT.

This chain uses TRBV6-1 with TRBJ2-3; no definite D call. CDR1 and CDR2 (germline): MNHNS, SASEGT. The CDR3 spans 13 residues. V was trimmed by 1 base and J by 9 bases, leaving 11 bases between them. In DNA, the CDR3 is TGTGCCAGCAGTGAAGTTCAGGTGTCGACGCAGTATTTT. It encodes CASSEVQVSTQYF.

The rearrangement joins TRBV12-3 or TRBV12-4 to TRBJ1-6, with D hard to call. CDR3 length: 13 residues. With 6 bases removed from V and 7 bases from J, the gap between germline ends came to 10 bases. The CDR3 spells CASSSSRNSPLHF. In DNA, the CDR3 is TGTGCCAGCAGCTCGAGCCGAAATTCACCCCTCCACTTT.

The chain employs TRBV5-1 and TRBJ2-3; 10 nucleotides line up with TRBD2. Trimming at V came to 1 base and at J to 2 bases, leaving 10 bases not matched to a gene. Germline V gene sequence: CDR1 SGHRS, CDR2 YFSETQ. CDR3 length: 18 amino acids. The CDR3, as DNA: TGCGCCAGCAGCTTGTGGGCTAGCGGGGGACCCGTCACAGATACGCAGTATTTT. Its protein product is CASSLWASGGPVTDTQYF. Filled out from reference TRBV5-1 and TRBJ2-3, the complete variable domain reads KAGVTQTPRYLIKTRGQQVTLSCSPISGHRSVSWYQQTPGQGLQFLFEYFSETQRNKGNFPGRFSGRQFSNSRSEMNVSTLELGDSALYLCASSLWASGGPVTDTQYFGPGTRLTVL.

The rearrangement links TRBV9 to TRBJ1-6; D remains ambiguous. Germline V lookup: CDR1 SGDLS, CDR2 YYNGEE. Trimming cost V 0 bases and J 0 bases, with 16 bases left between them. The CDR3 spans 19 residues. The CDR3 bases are TGTGCCAGCAGCGTAGAGGATGCCACAGCGAGCTCCTATAATTCACCCCTCCACTTT. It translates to CASSVEDATASSYNSPLHF.

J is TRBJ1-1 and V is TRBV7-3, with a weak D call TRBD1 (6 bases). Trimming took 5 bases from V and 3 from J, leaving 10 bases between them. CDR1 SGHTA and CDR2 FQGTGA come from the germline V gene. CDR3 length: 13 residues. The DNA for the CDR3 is TGTGCCAGCAGCCCACAGGGAGACACTGAAGCTTTCTTT. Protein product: CASSPQGDTEAFF.

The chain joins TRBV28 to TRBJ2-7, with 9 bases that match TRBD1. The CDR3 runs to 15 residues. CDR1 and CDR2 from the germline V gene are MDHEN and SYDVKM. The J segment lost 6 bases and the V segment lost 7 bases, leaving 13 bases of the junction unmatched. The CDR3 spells CASISPTGQGGEQYF. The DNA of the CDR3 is TGTGCCAGCATCTCGCCCACGGGACAGGGTGGCGAGCAGTACTTC.

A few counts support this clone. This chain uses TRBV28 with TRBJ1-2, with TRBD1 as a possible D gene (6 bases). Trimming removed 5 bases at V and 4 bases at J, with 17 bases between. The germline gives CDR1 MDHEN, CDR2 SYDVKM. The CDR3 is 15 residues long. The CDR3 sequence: CASSGGLSVSYGYTF. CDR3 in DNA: TGTGCCAGCAGTGGGGGCCTCTCGGTCAGCTATGGCTACACCTTC.

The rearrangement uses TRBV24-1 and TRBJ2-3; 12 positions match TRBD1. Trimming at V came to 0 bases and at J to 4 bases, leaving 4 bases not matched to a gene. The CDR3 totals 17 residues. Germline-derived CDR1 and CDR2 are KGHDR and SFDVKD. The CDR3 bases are TGTGCCACCAGTGATTTGCAGGGGACAGGGGGCGCAGATACGCAGTATTTT. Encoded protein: CATSDLQGTGGADTQYF.

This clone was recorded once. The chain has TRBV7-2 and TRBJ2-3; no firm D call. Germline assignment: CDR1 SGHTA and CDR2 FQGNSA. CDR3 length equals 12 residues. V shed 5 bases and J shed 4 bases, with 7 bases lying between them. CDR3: CASSPEADTQYF. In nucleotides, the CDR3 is TGTGCCAGCAGCCCGGAAGCAGATACGCAGTATTTT.

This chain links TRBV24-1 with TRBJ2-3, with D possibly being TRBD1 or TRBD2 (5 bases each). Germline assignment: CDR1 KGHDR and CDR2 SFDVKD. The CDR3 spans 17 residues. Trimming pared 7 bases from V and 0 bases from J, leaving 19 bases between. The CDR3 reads CATSTPMGEGSTDTQYF. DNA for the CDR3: TGTGCCACCAGCACTCCGATGGGGGAAGGGAGCACAGATACGCAGTATTTT.

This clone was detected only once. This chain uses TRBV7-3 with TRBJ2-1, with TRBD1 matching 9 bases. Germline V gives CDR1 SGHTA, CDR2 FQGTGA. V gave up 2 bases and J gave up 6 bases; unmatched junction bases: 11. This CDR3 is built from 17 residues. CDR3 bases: TGTGCCAGCAGCTTATGGGGGACAGGGTTTTCGTCCAATGAGCAGTTCTTC. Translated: CASSLWGTGFSSNEQFF.

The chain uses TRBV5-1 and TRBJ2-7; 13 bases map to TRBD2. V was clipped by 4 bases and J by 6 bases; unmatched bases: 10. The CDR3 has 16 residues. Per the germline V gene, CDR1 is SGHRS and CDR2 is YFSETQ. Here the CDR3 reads CASSPRTSGSQGEQYF. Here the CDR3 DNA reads TGCGCCAGCAGCCCGCGGACTAGCGGGAGTCAAGGCGAGCAGTACTTC.

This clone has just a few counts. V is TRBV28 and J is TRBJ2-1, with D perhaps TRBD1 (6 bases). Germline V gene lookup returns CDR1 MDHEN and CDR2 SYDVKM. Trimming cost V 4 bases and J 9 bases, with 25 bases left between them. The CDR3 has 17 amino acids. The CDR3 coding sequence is TGTGCCAGCAGTTCCCGTGGGGGCCCCCCCTTGTCAGGTGAGCAGTTCTTC. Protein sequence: CASSSRGGPPLSGEQFF.

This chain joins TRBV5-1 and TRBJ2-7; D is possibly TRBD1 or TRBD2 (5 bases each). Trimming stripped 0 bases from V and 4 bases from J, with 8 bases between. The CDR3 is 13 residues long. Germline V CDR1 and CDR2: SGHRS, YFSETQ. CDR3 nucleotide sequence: TGCGCCAGCAGCTTGGCTGAGGGGTACGAGCAGTACTTC. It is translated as CASSLAEGYEQYF.